The 10 T cell receptor beta chains below were found in one sample sequenced in a study of radiotherapy plus CTLA-4 blockade in lung cancer (dated by TCRdb to the late 2010s). Library prep was done by the immunoSEQ multiplex PCR assay. What TCRdb holds here is the immuneACCESS table cut down to in-frame rearrangements. Part of the clones is not present; checked against another copy, under half of the missing clones reflect an unresolved V gene, and the others are unexplained. The table for this sample lists approximately 52,000 clones; roughly 80% of them were counted only once. Jointly, the top ten make up roughly 8.5% of the sample. The specimen comprised peripheral blood, sampled from a patient treated with radiotherapy plus ipilimumab. Receptors originate from a human donor with non-small cell lung cancer who had a complete response to radiotherapy plus ipilimumab.

This rearrangement joins TRBV6-4 to TRBJ1-2, with 7 bases that match TRBD1. With V trimmed by 6 bases and J by 8 bases, 15 bases remained unmatched. This CDR3 is built from 15 residues. The germline CDR1 and CDR2 sequences are MRHNA and SNTAGT. CDR3 in amino acids: CASSPTGATGRGYTF. CDR3 nucleotide sequence: TGTGCCAGCAGCCCTACAGGGGCCACCGGGAGAGGCTACACCTTC.

The V call is TRBV30, the J call TRBJ1-2; 7 bases are shared with TRBD1. The CDR3 extends over 13 amino acids. J lost 6 bases, V lost 8 bases, and 12 bases had no gene match. From germline, CDR1 is GTSNPN and CDR2 SVGIG (reference sequence). CDR3 residues: CAGNRGERNGYTF. The CDR3 region has the DNA TGTGCCGGAAACAGGGGAGAACGCAATGGCTACACCTTC.

The rearrangement links TRBV7-6 to TRBJ2-3, with 9 bases fitting TRBD2. Germline-derived CDR1 and CDR2 are SGHVS and FNYEAQ. J lost 8 bases, V lost 1 base, and 10 bases had no gene match. This CDR3 has 16 amino acids. The CDR3 DNA sequence: TGTGCCAGCAGCTTAGATCAGCGGGAGGCGGAAGGTACGCAGTATTTT. Encoded protein: CASSLDQREAEGTQYF.

This clone occurred a few times. The gene calls are TRBV5-6 and TRBJ1-2, with 8 bases lining up with TRBD1. The germline V gene has CDR1 SGHDT and CDR2 YYEEEE. The V gene end was trimmed by 2 bases and the J gene end by 8 bases; junction bases not matched to a gene: 5. CDR3 length: 13 amino acids. CDR3 bases: TGTGCCAGCAGCTTTAACAGGGGGGGAGGCTACACCTTC. Amino acids: CASSFNRGGGYTF.

The V gene is TRBV18, the J gene TRBJ1-1; 7 positions match TRBD1. V was pared by 1 base and J by 1 base, with 6 bases of the junction left unmatched. The germline V gene encodes CDR1 KGHSH and CDR2 LQKENI. The CDR3 contains 16 residues. The CDR3 DNA is TGTGCCAGCTCACCACGGACAGGCAAGGGGAACACTGAAGCTTTCTTT. It codes for CASSPRTGKGNTEAFF.

The rearrangement links TRBV7-9 to TRBJ2-2; D is perhaps TRBD2 (5 bases). This CDR3 is built from 16 residues. V was trimmed by 5 bases and J by 0 bases, leaving 13 bases between them. Germline CDR1 SEHNR, CDR2 FQNEAQ (reference sequence). The CDR3 DNA is TGTGCCAGCAGCCTCCCCGGGGTGGCGAACACCGGGGAGCTGTTTTTT. It specifies CASSLPGVANTGELFF.

V gene TRBV21-1 combines with J gene TRBJ1-3. TRBV21-1 is tagged as a pseudogene. This CDR3 is 15 amino acids long. CDR3: CASSTGDSSGNTIYF. The DNA for the CDR3 is TGTGCCAGCAGCACCGGGGATTCCTCTGGAAACACCATATATTTT.

V gene TRBV30 combines with J gene TRBJ1-4; D unclear. CDR1 is GTSNPN, CDR2 SVGIG, per germline (reference sequence). Trimming took off 3 bases at V and 0 bases at J, with 5 bases between the two ends. This CDR3 spans 13 amino acids. The CDR3 spells CAWRGSTNEKLFF. In nucleotides, the CDR3 is TGTGCCTGGAGGGGCTCAACTAATGAAAAACTGTTTTTT.

The chain uses TRBV5-1 and TRBJ2-1; D possibly corresponds to TRBD1 (7 bases). In germline, CDR1 is SGHRS, CDR2 YFSETQ. The length of the CDR3 is 16 residues. V lost 0 bases and J 2 bases, leaving 12 bases between the germline ends. The CDR3 here is CASSLGQGGTYNEQFF. As DNA, the CDR3 is TGCGCCAGCAGCTTGGGTCAGGGGGGAACCTACAATGAGCAGTTCTTC.

The sample holds one count of this clone. This chain links TRBV6-1 with TRBJ2-3; tentatively, D is TRBD2 (7 bases). CDR3 length: 15 residues. Germline V lookup: CDR1 MNHNS, CDR2 SASEGT. V was clipped by 7 bases and J by 3 bases, with 17 bases between them. The CDR3 sequence: CASTQPGGPTDTQYF. In nucleotides, the CDR3 is TGTGCCAGCACCCAACCCGGGGGGCCAACAGATACGCAGTATTTT.